This section outlines one TCR beta chain sequence together with its context. Other nucleotide sequences in the sample specify the same CDR3. This specimen belongs to a study of shared clonotypes between healthy human individuals. The genomic DNA of each subset was split evenly across several immunoSEQ plates. Unsorted PBMC DNA was run through sequencing on ten immunoSEQ deep assay plates. This table comes from immunoSEQ multiplex PCR, and its TCRdb copy is limited to in-frame clones, with some not included. The sample has about 480,000 clones, less than 85% seen once. Germline lookup yields CDR1 KGHSH and CDR2 LQKENI. This CDR3 has 13 amino acids. V lost 2 bases to trimming and J lost 4 bases; unmatched junction nucleotides: 0.

This TCR was sampled from a woman aged 40 to 55 in good health. Some clones in this sample may be carry-over from other donors' samples. The sample consisted of PBMCs. The J gene is TRBJ1-2, the V gene TRBV18, with 8 nucleotides matching TRBD1. CDR3 in amino acids: CASSPGTGYGYTF. The CDR3 DNA sequence: TGTGCCAGCTCACCAGGGACAGGCTATGGCTACACCTTC.